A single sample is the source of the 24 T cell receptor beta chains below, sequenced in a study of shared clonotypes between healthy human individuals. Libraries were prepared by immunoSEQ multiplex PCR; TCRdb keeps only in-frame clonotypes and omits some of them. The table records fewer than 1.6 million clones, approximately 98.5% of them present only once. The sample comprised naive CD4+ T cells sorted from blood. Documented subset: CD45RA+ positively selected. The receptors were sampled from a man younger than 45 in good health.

The CDR3 loop reads CASSPFWRGYTREQYF. The CDR3 region has the DNA TGTGCCAGCAGTCCCTTCTGGCGCGGGTATACTCGGGAGCAGTACTTC. The J gene is TRBJ2-7, the V gene TRBV28; TRBD2 is a possible D gene (5 bases). Trimming removed 5 bases from V and 7 bases from J, with 24 bases in between. CDR1 MDHEN and CDR2 SYDVKM come from the germline V gene. The CDR3 loop spans 16 amino acids.

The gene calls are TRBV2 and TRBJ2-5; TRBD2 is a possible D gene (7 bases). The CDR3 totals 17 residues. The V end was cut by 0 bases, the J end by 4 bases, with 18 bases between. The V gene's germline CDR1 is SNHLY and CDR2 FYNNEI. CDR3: CASSEARGGGTRETQYF. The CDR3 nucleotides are TGTGCCAGCAGTGAAGCGCGGGGAGGGGGAACGCGAGAGACCCAGTACTTC. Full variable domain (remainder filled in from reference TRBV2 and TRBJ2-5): EPEVTQTPSHQVTQMGQEVILRCVPISNHLYFYWYRQILGQKVEFLVSFYNNEISEKSEIFDDQFSVERPDGSNFTLKIRSTKLEDSAMYFCASSEARGGGTRETQYFGPGTRLLVL.

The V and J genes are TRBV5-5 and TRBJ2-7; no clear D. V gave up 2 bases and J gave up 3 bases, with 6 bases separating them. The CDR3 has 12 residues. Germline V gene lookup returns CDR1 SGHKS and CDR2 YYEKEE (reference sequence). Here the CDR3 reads CASSFDIYEQYF. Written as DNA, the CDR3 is TGTGCCAGCAGCTTTGACATCTACGAGCAGTACTTC. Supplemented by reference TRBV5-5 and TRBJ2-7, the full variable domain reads DAGVTQSPTHLIKTRGQQVTLRCSPISGHKSVSWYQQVLGQGPQFIFQYYEKEERGRGNFPDRFSARQFPNYSSELNVNALLLGDSALYLCASSFDIYEQYFGPGTRLTVT.

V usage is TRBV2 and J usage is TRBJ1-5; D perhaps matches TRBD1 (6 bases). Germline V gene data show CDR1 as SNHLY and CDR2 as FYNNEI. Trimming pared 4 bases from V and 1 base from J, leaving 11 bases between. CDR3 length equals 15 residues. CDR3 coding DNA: TGTGCCAGCAGTGTAGGGGGGACCAGCAATCAGCCCCAGCATTTT. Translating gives CASSVGGTSNQPQHF.

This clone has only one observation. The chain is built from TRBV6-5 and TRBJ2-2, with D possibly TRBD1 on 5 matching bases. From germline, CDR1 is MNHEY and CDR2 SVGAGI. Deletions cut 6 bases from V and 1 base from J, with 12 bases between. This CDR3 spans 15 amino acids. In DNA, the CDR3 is TGTGCCAGCAGGGCCTTGGGGCGGAACACCGGGGAGCTGTTTTTT. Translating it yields CASRALGRNTGELFF.

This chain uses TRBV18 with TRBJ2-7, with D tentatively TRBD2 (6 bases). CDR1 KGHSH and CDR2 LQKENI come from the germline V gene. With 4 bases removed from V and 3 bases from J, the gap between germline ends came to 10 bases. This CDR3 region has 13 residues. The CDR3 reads CASSRGLLYEQYF. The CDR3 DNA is TGTGCCAGCTCACGGGGACTTCTCTACGAGCAGTACTTC.

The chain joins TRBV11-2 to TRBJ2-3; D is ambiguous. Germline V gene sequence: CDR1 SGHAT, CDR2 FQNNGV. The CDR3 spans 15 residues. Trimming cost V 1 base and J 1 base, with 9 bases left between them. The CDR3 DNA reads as TGTGCCAGCAGCTTAGCTTTGAGAGGCACAGATACGCAGTATTTT. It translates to CASSLALRGTDTQYF.

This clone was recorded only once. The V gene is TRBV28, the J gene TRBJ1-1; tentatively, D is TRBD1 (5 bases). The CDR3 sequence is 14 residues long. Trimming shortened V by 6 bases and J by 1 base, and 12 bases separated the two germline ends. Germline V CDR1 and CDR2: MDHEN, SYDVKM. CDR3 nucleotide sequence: TGTGCCAGCAGGGGATGGGGGGAGAACACTGAAGCTTTCTTT. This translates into CASRGWGENTEAFF. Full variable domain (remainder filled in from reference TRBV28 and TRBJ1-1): DVKVTQSSRYLVKRTGEKVFLECVQDMDHENMFWYRQDPGLGLRLIYFSYDVKMKEKGDIPEGYSVSREKKERFSLILESASTNQTSMYLCASRGWGENTEAFFGQGTRLTVV.

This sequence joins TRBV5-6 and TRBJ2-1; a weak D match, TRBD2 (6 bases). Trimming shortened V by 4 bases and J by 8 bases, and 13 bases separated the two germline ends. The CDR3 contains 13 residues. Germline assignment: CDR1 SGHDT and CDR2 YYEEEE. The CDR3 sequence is CASSPLGSDEQFF. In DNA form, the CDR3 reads TGTGCCAGCAGCCCCCTCGGGAGCGATGAGCAGTTCTTC.

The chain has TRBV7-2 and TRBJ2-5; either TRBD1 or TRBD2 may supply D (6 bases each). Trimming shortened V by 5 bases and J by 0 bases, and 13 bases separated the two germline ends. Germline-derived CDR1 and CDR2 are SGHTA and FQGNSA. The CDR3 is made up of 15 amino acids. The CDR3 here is CASSPGGMDQETQYF. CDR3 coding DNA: TGTGCCAGCAGCCCCGGGGGCATGGACCAAGAGACCCAGTACTTC.

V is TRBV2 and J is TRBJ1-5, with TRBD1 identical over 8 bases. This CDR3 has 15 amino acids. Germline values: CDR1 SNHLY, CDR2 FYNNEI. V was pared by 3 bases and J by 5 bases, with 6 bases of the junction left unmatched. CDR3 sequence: CASSDDRGWDQPQHF. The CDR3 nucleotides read TGTGCCAGCAGTGACGACAGGGGCTGGGATCAGCCCCAGCATTTT.

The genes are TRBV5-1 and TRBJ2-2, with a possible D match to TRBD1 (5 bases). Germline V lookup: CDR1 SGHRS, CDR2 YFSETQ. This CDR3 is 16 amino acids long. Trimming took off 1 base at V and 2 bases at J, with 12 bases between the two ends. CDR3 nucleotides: TGCGCCAGCAGCTTGAGGGGCAGGGCAAACACCGGGGAGCTGTTTTTT. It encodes CASSLRGRANTGELFF. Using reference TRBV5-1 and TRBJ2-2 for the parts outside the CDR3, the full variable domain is KAGVTQTPRYLIKTRGQQVTLSCSPISGHRSVSWYQQTPGQGLQFLFEYFSETQRNKGNFPGRFSGRQFSNSRSEMNVSTLELGDSALYLCASSLRGRANTGELFFGEGSRLTVL.

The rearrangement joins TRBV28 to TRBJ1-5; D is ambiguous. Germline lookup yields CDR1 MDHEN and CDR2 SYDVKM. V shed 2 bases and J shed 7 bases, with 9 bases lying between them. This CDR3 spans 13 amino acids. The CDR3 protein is CASSLTFGQPQHF. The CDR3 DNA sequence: TGTGCCAGCAGTTTAACCTTCGGCCAGCCCCAGCATTTT.

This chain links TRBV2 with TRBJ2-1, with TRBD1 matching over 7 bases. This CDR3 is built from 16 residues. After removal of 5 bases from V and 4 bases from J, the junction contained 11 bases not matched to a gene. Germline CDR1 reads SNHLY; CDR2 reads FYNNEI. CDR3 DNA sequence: TGTGCCAGCAGTATCGGGACAGTTCTTTTTTACAATGAGCAGTTCTTC. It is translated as CASSIGTVLFYNEQFF.

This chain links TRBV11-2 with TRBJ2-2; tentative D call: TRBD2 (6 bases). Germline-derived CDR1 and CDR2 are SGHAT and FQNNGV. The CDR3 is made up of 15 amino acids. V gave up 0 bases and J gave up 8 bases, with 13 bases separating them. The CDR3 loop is CASSLEAGGLGELFF. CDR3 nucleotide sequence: TGTGCCAGCAGCTTAGAAGCGGGCGGCCTAGGGGAGCTGTTTTTT.

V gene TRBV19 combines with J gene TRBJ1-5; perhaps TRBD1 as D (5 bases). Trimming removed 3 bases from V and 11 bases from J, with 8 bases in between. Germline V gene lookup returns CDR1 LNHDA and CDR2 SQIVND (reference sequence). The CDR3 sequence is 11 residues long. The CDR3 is CASSMRGTQHF. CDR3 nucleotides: TGTGCCAGTAGTATGAGGGGTACCCAGCATTTT.

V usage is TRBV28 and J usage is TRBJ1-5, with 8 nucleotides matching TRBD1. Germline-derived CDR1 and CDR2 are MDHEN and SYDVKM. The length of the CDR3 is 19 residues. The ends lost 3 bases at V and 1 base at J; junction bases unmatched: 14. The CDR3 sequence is CASSFLGQVFGGSNQPQHF. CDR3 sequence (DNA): TGTGCCAGCAGTTTTTTGGGACAGGTCTTTGGGGGCAGCAATCAGCCCCAGCATTTT.

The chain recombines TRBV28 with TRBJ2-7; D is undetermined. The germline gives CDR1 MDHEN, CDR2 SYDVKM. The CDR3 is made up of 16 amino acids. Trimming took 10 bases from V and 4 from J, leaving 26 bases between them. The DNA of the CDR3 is TGTGCCACCACCAAGTTCGGTCGACCCGCTGCATACGAGCAGTACTTC. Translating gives CATTKFGRPAAYEQYF. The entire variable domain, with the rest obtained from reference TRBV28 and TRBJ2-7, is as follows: DVKVTQSSRYLVKRTGEKVFLECVQDMDHENMFWYRQDPGLGLRLIYFSYDVKMKEKGDIPEGYSVSREKKERFSLILESASTNQTSMYLCATTKFGRPAAYEQYFGPGTRLTVT.

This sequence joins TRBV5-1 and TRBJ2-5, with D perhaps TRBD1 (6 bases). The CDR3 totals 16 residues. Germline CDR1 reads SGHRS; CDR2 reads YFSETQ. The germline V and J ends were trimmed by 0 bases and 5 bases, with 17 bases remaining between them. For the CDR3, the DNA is TGCGCCAGCAGCTTGGGCGGCAGGGGCGAGTGGGAGACCCAGTACTTC. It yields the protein CASSLGGRGEWETQYF.

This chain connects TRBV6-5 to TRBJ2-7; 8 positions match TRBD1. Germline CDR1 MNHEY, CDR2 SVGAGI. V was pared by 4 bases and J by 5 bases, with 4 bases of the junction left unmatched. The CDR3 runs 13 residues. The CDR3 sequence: CASSSETGDEQYF. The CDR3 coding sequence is TGTGCCAGCAGTTCCGAGACAGGGGACGAGCAGTACTTC.

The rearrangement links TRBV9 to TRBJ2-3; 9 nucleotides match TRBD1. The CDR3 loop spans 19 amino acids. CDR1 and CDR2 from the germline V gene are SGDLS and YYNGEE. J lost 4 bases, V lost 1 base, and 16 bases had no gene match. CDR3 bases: TGTGCCAGCAGCGTAAGCTTTCTTGGGGGACAGGGAATCTCAGATACGCAGTATTTT. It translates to CASSVSFLGGQGISDTQYF.

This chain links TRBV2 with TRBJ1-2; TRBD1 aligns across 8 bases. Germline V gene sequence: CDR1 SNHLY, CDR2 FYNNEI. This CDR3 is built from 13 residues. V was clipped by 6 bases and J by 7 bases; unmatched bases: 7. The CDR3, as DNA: TGTGCCAGCAGACAACGGACAGGGACTGGCTACACCTTC. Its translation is CASRQRTGTGYTF.

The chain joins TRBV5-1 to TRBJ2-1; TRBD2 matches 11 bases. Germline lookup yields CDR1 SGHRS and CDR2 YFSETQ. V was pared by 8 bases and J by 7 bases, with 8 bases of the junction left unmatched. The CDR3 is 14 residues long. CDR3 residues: CASIAGGRENEQFF. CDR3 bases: TGCGCCAGTATAGCGGGAGGGCGAGAGAATGAGCAGTTCTTC.

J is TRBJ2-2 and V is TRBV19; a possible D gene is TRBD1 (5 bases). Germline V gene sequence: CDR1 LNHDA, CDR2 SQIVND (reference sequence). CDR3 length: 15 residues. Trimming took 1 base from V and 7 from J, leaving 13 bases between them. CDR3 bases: TGTGCCAGTAGTATAGGCCCCCCAGGGTTCGGGGAGCTGTTTTTT. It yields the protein CASSIGPPGFGELFF.